The TCR beta chain described here comes from a study of OX40 agonist ivuxolimab in advanced cancers. As to this clone: Its antigen remains unknown.

Trimming took off 0 bases at V and 5 bases at J, with 12 bases between the two ends. Germline values: CDR1 SGHNT, CDR2 YYREEE (reference sequence). CDR3 length: 15 amino acids. Study results and limitations: Still undetermined is the antigen specificity of the expanded peripheral T cells.

Generated by immunoSEQ multiplex PCR, the TCRdb table keeps only in-frame clones and is missing some. The table has some 45,000 clones, 82% seen once. The chain employs TRBV5-4 and TRBJ2-1; D is ambiguous. The sequencing used CD4+ or CD8+ T cells sorted from blood, collected in a trial of the OX40 agonist ivuxolimab. The receptor's source is an adult with an advanced solid tumor such as melanoma, head and neck, liver or kidney cancer. The CDR3 sequence: CASSLVSRRDNEQFF. CDR3 nucleotides: TGTGCCAGCAGCTTGGTGTCTAGGCGTGACAATGAGCAGTTCTTC.